One and the same sample provided the 20 T cell receptor beta chains below, sequenced in a study of T cell responses to AZD1222 COVID-19 vaccine. The assay was immunoSEQ multiplex PCR, and TCRdb's table has in-frame clones only and misses some. Here the sample spans tens of thousands of clones, roughly nine tenths being singletons. Sequencing used peripheral blood, obtained 28 days after the second AZD1222 dose. The source is an adult who received the AZD1222 COVID-19 vaccine.

The chain has TRBV6-2 or TRBV6-3 and TRBJ2-7; TRBD2 aligns across 10 bases. The length of the CDR3 is 16 residues. V gave up 6 bases and J gave up 2 bases; unmatched junction bases: 10. Per the germline V gene, CDR1 is MNHEY and CDR2 is SVGEGT. The DNA for the CDR3 is TGTGCCAGCAGCTTTCACCGGACTAGCGGTGCCTACGAGCAGTACTTC. This gives the protein CASSFHRTSGAYEQYF.

This chain links TRBV5-6 with TRBJ1-5; D is unclear. This CDR3 comprises 16 residues. Germline V gene lookup returns CDR1 SGHDT and CDR2 YYEEEE. V shed 3 bases and J shed 4 bases, with 17 bases lying between them. The CDR3 spells CASSSKNGGWNQPQHF. The CDR3 nucleotides are TGTGCCAGCAGCTCGAAGAATGGCGGGTGGAATCAGCCCCAGCATTTT. Looking up the rest from reference TRBV5-6 and TRBJ1-5 gives the full variable domain: DAGVTQSPTHLIKTRGQQVTLRCSPKSGHDTVSWYQQALGQGPQFIFQYYEEEERQRGNFPDRFSGHQFPNYSSELNVNALLLGDSALYLCASSSKNGGWNQPQHFGDGTRLSIL.

This chain uses TRBV11-2 with TRBJ2-1, with 8 bases lining up with TRBD2. The CDR3 sequence is 16 residues long. Germline V gene lookup returns CDR1 SGHAT and CDR2 FQNNGV. V was clipped by 1 base and J by 4 bases; unmatched bases: 6. The CDR3 loop reads CASSLAGGRPYNEQFF. For the CDR3, the DNA is TGTGCCAGCAGCTTAGCGGGCGGGAGGCCTTACAATGAGCAGTTCTTC.

This clone was observed a single time. The rearrangement links TRBV6-5 to TRBJ2-1, with 10 bases identical to TRBD1. The V and J ends lost 7 bases and 8 bases, in that order; junction bases with no gene match: 8. Looked up from germline, CDR1 is MNHEY and CDR2 is SVGAGI. CDR3 length equals 14 residues. CDR3 DNA: TGTGCCAGCAAACCGGGACAGGGGCTCGATGAGCAGTTCTTC. This codes for CASKPGQGLDEQFF.

This rearrangement joins TRBV5-4 to TRBJ2-7; D gene unclear. The V and J ends lost 2 bases and 0 bases respectively, with 9 bases between them. Germline V gene sequence: CDR1 SGHNT, CDR2 YYREEE (reference sequence). The CDR3 length is 14 residues. The CDR3 here is CASSLSGSSYEQYF. CDR3 nucleotide sequence: TGTGCCAGCAGCTTATCGGGCAGCTCCTACGAGCAGTACTTC.

The table lists this clone with a count of one. The CDR3 DNA follows: TGTGCCAGTAGTATTGGGTTGAGGGGAGAGACCCAGTACTTC. It yields the protein CASSIGLRGETQYF. The chain employs TRBV19 and TRBJ2-5, with D possibly being TRBD1 or TRBD2 (5 bases each). The ends were cut back, 3 bases at V and 4 bases at J, with 12 bases in the middle. CDR1 and CDR2 from the germline V gene are LNHDA and SQIVND (reference sequence). CDR3 length: 14 amino acids.

This chain uses TRBV10-3 with TRBJ2-5, with TRBD2 identical over 9 bases. Germline trimming cut 6 bases from V and 5 bases from J; bases unmatched to any gene: 7. CDR1 ENHRY and CDR2 SYGVKD come from the germline V gene. The CDR3 consists of 14 residues. CDR3 amino acids: CAIRDSGSGETQYF. The CDR3 region has the DNA TGTGCCATCAGGGATAGCGGGAGTGGGGAGACCCAGTACTTC.

The chain is built from TRBV6-2 or TRBV6-3 and TRBJ2-2; D not certain. V shed 5 bases and J shed 0 bases, with 16 bases lying between them. Germline lookup yields CDR1 MNHEY and CDR2 SVGEGT. This CDR3 is built from 17 residues. CDR3 coding DNA: TGTGCCAGCAGTCAGGCATCGGCAGTCGCGAACACCGGGGAGCTGTTTTTT. Translation gives CASSQASAVANTGELFF.

This sequence joins TRBV20-1 and TRBJ1-4; D not resolved. Per germline, CDR1 DFQATT and CDR2 SNEGSKA (reference sequence). The CDR3 is 11 residues long. Trimming pared 3 bases from V and 5 bases from J, leaving 4 bases between. The CDR3 loop reads CSARLNEKLFF. The CDR3 DNA sequence: TGCAGTGCTAGGCTAAATGAAAAACTGTTTTTT.

The V and J genes are TRBV3-1 (or the pseudogene TRBV3-2) and TRBJ2-5, with 9 bases lining up with TRBD2. Germline lookup yields CDR1 LGHDT and CDR2 YNNKEL (reference sequence). This CDR3 has 16 residues. J gave up 5 bases and V 0 bases, and 7 bases lay outside the gene matches. The CDR3 loop reads CASSQDLAGGTETQYF. The CDR3 nucleotides read TGTGCCAGCAGCCAAGATTTGGCGGGGGGGACGGAGACCCAGTACTTC.

V gene TRBV4-1 combines with J gene TRBJ2-5; D may be TRBD1 (6 bases). Germline V lookup: CDR1 MGHRA, CDR2 YSYEKL. The V end lost 2 bases, the J end lost 7 bases, and 14 bases lay between the germline ends. This CDR3 contains 14 residues. The CDR3 DNA sequence: TGCGCCAGCAGCCAACCCAGGGGAACGGGGACCCAGTACTTC. This gives the protein CASSQPRGTGTQYF.

V gene TRBV20-1 combines with J gene TRBJ1-4; D is possibly TRBD1 (6 bases). V was clipped by 5 bases and J by 8 bases, with 9 bases between them. From germline, CDR1 is DFQATT and CDR2 SNEGSKA (reference sequence). The CDR3 covers 11 residues. The CDR3 spells CSAEGGEKLFF. The CDR3 bases are TGCAGTGCTGAGGGGGGGGAAAAACTGTTTTTT.

The genes are TRBV28 and TRBJ1-3; the match to TRBD1 covers 8 bases. This CDR3 has 16 residues. The junction had 6 bases not matched to a gene; V was cut back by 4 bases and J by 1 base. Per germline, CDR1 MDHEN and CDR2 SYDVKM. This CDR3 reads CASSSHGQGSGNTIYF. CDR3 DNA sequence: TGTGCCAGCAGTTCCCATGGACAGGGATCTGGAAACACCATATATTTT.

The chain joins TRBV28 to TRBJ2-5, with TRBD1 matching 8 bases. CDR1 MDHEN and CDR2 SYDVKM come from the germline V gene. V lost 2 bases, J lost 5 bases, and 13 bases stayed unmatched. The CDR3 consists of 17 residues. CDR3 in DNA: TGTGCCAGCAGTTTAACTTCCCAGGGGGCGGCCAGGGAGACCCAGTACTTC. This translates into CASSLTSQGAARETQYF.

This clone appeared once. This chain uses TRBV7-9 with TRBJ1-3; D uncertain. CDR1 and CDR2 from the germline V gene are SEHNR and FQNEAQ (reference sequence). CDR3 size: 13 residues. With 2 bases removed from V and 3 bases from J, the gap between germline ends came to 5 bases. CDR3 coding DNA: TGTGCCAGCAGCTTATCCCATGGAAACACCATATATTTT. Its translation is CASSLSHGNTIYF.

This chain links TRBV11-2 with TRBJ1-1; D is unresolved. CDR1 SGHAT and CDR2 FQNNGV come from the germline V gene. The CDR3 is 14 residues long. The germline V and J ends were trimmed by 6 bases and 6 bases, with 17 bases remaining between them. Written as DNA, the CDR3 is TGTGCCAGCAGAAAAGCCGGGGAAGGGCCTGAAGCTTTCTTT. This sequence encodes CASRKAGEGPEAFF.

This clone was detected only once. The gene calls are TRBV3-1 (or the pseudogene TRBV3-2) and TRBJ1-5; D unresolved. With 1 base removed from V and 3 bases from J, the gap between germline ends came to 10 bases. Germline V gene sequence: CDR1 LGHDT, CDR2 YNNKEL (reference sequence). This CDR3 has 15 amino acids. This CDR3 reads CASSQGVSLNQPQHF. The CDR3 region has the DNA TGTGCCAGCAGCCAAGGGGTTTCGCTCAATCAGCCCCAGCATTTT.

The rearrangement links TRBV6-5 to TRBJ1-2, with 9 positions matching TRBD1. CDR1 is MNHEY, CDR2 SVGAGI, per germline. V was pared by 6 bases and J by 8 bases, with 10 bases of the junction left unmatched. There are 14 residues in the CDR3. Here the CDR3 reads CASRGPGTGIGYTF. The DNA of the CDR3 is TGTGCCAGCAGGGGTCCCGGGACAGGGATCGGCTACACCTTC.

The J gene is TRBJ1-2, the V gene TRBV9; a weak D match, TRBD1 (6 bases). Germline CDR1 is SGDLS and CDR2 is YYNGEE. The CDR3 runs to 15 residues. Trimming pared 0 bases from V and 3 bases from J, leaving 12 bases between. CDR3 DNA sequence: TGTGCCAGCAGCGTAGACGGCAGGGGTTACTATGGCTACACCTTC. Protein product: CASSVDGRGYYGYTF.

The chain employs TRBV4-1 and TRBJ1-5; no clear D gene. Germline V gene sequence: CDR1 MGHRA, CDR2 YSYEKL. Deletions cut 1 base from V and 2 bases from J, with 18 bases between. The length of the CDR3 is 18 residues. The CDR3 DNA sequence: TGCGCCAGCAGCCAAGTTGGCAGGTCAGCGAGGGGCAATCAGCCCCAGCATTTT. As protein: CASSQVGRSARGNQPQHF.